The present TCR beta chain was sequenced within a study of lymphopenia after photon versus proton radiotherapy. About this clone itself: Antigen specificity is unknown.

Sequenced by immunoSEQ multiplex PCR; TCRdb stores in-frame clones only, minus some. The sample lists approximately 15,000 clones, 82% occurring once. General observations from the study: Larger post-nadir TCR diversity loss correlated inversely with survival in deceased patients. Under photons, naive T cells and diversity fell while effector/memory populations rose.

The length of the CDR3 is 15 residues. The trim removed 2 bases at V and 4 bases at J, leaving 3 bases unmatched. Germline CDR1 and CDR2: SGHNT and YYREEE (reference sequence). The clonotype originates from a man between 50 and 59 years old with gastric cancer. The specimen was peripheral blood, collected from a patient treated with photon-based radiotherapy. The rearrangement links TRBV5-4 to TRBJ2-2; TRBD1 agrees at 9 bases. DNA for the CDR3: TGTGCCAGCAGCTTTGTACAGGGGGCCACCGGGGAGCTGTTTTTT. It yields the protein CASSFVQGATGELFF.